A single sample gave rise to the 30 T cell receptor beta chains below, sequenced in a study of blood T cell repertoires in COVID-19. TCRdb's copy holds only in-frame clones and misses some; the assay was immunoSEQ multiplex PCR. The sample has approximately 440,000 clones; about 90% are singletons. Sequenced material: PBMCs or T cells enriched from blood (not recorded which). The receptors here all came from a man aged 18 to 29 who had recovered from COVID-19.

This chain links TRBV3-1 (or the pseudogene TRBV3-2) with TRBJ2-2; D ambiguous. V was pared by 5 bases and J by 5 bases, with 9 bases between. Germline lookup yields CDR1 LGHDT and CDR2 YNNKEL (reference sequence). The CDR3 is made up of 13 amino acids. The CDR3 sequence: CASSSLVTGELFF. In DNA form, the CDR3 reads TGTGCCAGCAGCTCTCTTGTGACCGGGGAGCTGTTTTTT.

V is TRBV5-8 and J is TRBJ2-5; D remains ambiguous. This CDR3 spans 16 amino acids. Between the trimmed V and J ends, which lost 0 bases and 4 bases, there was a span of 16 bases. The germline V gene has CDR1 SGHTS and CDR2 YDEGEE. The CDR3 nucleotides read TGTGCCAGCAGCTTGGCCTCGGCACCCGGCGGAGAGACCCAGTACTTC. Translating gives CASSLASAPGGETQYF.

The chain joins TRBV28 to TRBJ2-5; the match to TRBD1 covers 9 bases. V was clipped by 6 bases and J by 5 bases; unmatched bases: 10. Germline CDR1 is MDHEN and CDR2 is SYDVKM. CDR3 length: 15 residues. DNA of the CDR3: TGTGCCAGCAGCCCCCTGGACAGGGGTTGGGAGACCCAGTACTTC. It specifies CASSPLDRGWETQYF.

The chain employs TRBV27 and TRBJ1-6; D perhaps matches TRBD1 (5 bases). Germline CDR1 reads MNHEY; CDR2 reads SMNVEV (reference sequence). Trimming cost V 0 bases and J 8 bases, with 11 bases left between them. This CDR3 region has 15 residues. In nucleotides, the CDR3 is TGTGCCAGCAGTTTATCGCCAGGGTCTCATTCACCCCTCCACTTT. This encodes CASSLSPGSHSPLHF.

The gene calls are TRBV2 and TRBJ2-1, with D unclear. Trimming shortened V by 4 bases and J by 2 bases, and 3 bases separated the two germline ends. This CDR3 has 12 amino acids. CDR1 is SNHLY and CDR2 is FYNNEI in the germline V gene. The CDR3 region is CASSATYNEQFF. The CDR3 DNA is TGTGCCAGCAGTGCAACCTACAATGAGCAGTTCTTC. Complete variable domain (other parts from reference TRBV2 and TRBJ2-1): EPEVTQTPSHQVTQMGQEVILRCVPISNHLYFYWYRQILGQKVEFLVSFYNNEISEKSEIFDDQFSVERPDGSNFTLKIRSTKLEDSAMYFCASSATYNEQFFGPGTRLTVL.

This clone came up once. The chain is built from TRBV9 and TRBJ2-5, with TRBD1 as a possible D gene (6 bases). V lost 4 bases and J 5 bases, leaving 18 bases between the germline ends. This CDR3 has 15 residues. Germline V lookup: CDR1 SGDLS, CDR2 YYNGEE. The CDR3 sequence: CASSFRDTGFETQYF. The CDR3 DNA follows: TGTGCCAGCAGCTTCCGGGACACCGGTTTTGAGACCCAGTACTTC. Filled out from reference TRBV9 and TRBJ2-5, the complete variable domain reads DSGVTQTPKHLITATGQRVTLRCSPRSGDLSVYWYQQSLDQGLQFLIQYYNGEERAKGNILERFSAQQFPDLHSELNLSSLELGDSALYFCASSFRDTGFETQYFGPGTRLLVL.

The chain carries TRBV6-1 and TRBJ1-1; D is ambiguous. V was pared by 2 bases and J by 4 bases, with 8 bases between. Germline V gene lookup returns CDR1 MNHNS and CDR2 SASEGT. CDR3 length: 13 amino acids. The CDR3 nucleotides are TGTGCCAGCAGTGAAAGTCCGGGCACTGAAGCTTTCTTT. Its translation: CASSESPGTEAFF.

The rearrangement joins TRBV18 to TRBJ1-2; possible D gene TRBD1, 6 bases. Germline V gene sequence: CDR1 KGHSH, CDR2 LQKENI. This CDR3 contains 16 residues. Trimming took off 1 base at V and 0 bases at J, with 12 bases between the two ends. This chain's CDR3 is CASSPQEGGPNYGYTF. In DNA, the CDR3 is TGTGCCAGCTCACCACAGGAGGGGGGGCCTAACTATGGCTACACCTTC.

V is TRBV5-8 and J is TRBJ2-3, with D perhaps TRBD2 (6 bases). V lost 5 bases to trimming and J lost 1 base, with 8 bases between them. The CDR3 has 13 residues. Germline V gives CDR1 SGHTS, CDR2 YDEGEE. CDR3 sequence (DNA): TGTGCCAGCAGATCGGGGGGCACAGATACGCAGTATTTT. Protein product: CASRSGGTDTQYF.

This clone was detected only once. This rearrangement joins TRBV6-4 to TRBJ2-3; 8 bases agree with TRBD2. The CDR3 covers 16 residues. V shed 3 bases, J shed 0 bases, and the junction held 5 bases outside the gene matches. CDR1 is MRHNA and CDR2 is SNTAGT in the germline V gene. The CDR3 sequence: CASSEGAGDSTDTQYF. CDR3 sequence (DNA): TGTGCCAGCAGTGAAGGAGCGGGGGACAGCACAGATACGCAGTATTTT.

This clone was observed a single time. The chain couples TRBV25-1 to TRBJ1-5; TRBD1 matches at 9 bases. V shed 4 bases and J 1 base; nucleotides not matched to a gene: 8. The CDR3 runs to 17 residues. CDR1 and CDR2 from the germline V gene are MGHDK and SYGVNS. The CDR3 protein is CASSAPNRGRSNQPQHF. The CDR3, as DNA: TGTGCCAGCAGTGCACCTAACAGGGGGCGAAGCAATCAGCCCCAGCATTTT. The full variable domain, with the rest looked up from reference TRBV25-1 and TRBJ1-5, is EADIYQTPRYLVIGTGKKITLECSQTMGHDKMYWYQQDPGMELHLIHYSYGVNSTEKGDLSSESTVSRIRTEHFPLTLESARPSHTSQYLCASSAPNRGRSNQPQHFGDGTRLSIL.

A remark on this clone: At one boundary the junction diverges from the germline segment, which might be a read error. J is TRBJ2-5 and V is TRBV13; 8 nucleotides line up with TRBD2. CDR3 size: 15 residues. From germline, CDR1 is PRHDT and CDR2 FYEKMQ (reference sequence). The CDR3 DNA reads TGTGCCAGCAGCGTAGGAGTCGGGGCCGGGAGGGCCCAGTACTTC. This translates into CASSVGVGAGRAQYF.

The chain joins TRBV6-2 or TRBV6-3 to TRBJ2-7; the D is unclear. CDR3 length: 13 residues. Looked up from germline, CDR1 is MNHEY and CDR2 is SVGEGT. The ends were cut back, 4 bases at V and 6 bases at J, with 13 bases in the middle. For the CDR3, the DNA is TGTGCCAGCAGTTCACCAGTTCAGGCCGAGCAGTACTTC. The encoded protein is CASSSPVQAEQYF.

The V and J genes are TRBV5-1 and TRBJ2-7; no clear D. CDR3 size: 13 residues. Germline CDR1 reads SGHRS; CDR2 reads YFSETQ. The V end was cut by 1 base, the J end by 6 bases, with 11 bases between. This CDR3 reads CASSLYQESEQYF. The CDR3 nucleotides read TGCGCCAGCAGCTTGTATCAGGAATCCGAGCAGTACTTC.

The gene calls are TRBV6-5 and TRBJ2-1; perhaps TRBD1 as D (6 bases). Germline lookup yields CDR1 MNHEY and CDR2 SVGAGI. CDR3 length equals 14 residues. The ends were cut back, 7 bases at V and 7 bases at J, with 17 bases in the middle. CDR3 in DNA: TGTGCCAGCAACCTTAACAGGGACCTTAATGAGCAGTTCTTC. Its translation: CASNLNRDLNEQFF.

This chain joins TRBV3-1 (or the pseudogene TRBV3-2) and TRBJ2-1, with TRBD2 identical over 9 bases. Germline loops: CDR1 LGHDT, CDR2 YNNKEL (reference sequence). There are 16 residues in the CDR3. V dropped 4 bases and J dropped 6; count of bases not matched to a gene: 10. The CDR3: CASSPDSSGTSNEQFF. The CDR3 DNA follows: TGTGCCAGCAGCCCCGACTCTAGCGGGACCAGCAATGAGCAGTTCTTC.

Concerning this clone itself: The sample holds other DNA sequences that translate to the same CDR3. The chain carries TRBV27 and TRBJ2-7, with a possible D match to TRBD2 (6 bases). Germline V gene sequence: CDR1 MNHEY, CDR2 SMNVEV (reference sequence). The CDR3 runs 13 residues. The V and J ends lost 2 bases and 3 bases respectively, with 8 bases between them. The chain's CDR3 is CASSLAGHYEQYF. In DNA form, the CDR3 reads TGTGCCAGCAGTTTAGCGGGGCACTACGAGCAGTACTTC.

As to this clone: It is likely a read error: a sequence one base away is far more abundant. The same CDR3 arises from other DNA sequences in this sample as well. This sequence joins TRBV3-1 (or the pseudogene TRBV3-2) and TRBJ1-2; D gene uncertain. CDR3 length equals 13 residues. CDR1 LGHDT and CDR2 YNNKEL come from the germline V gene (reference sequence). V shed 1 base and J shed 5 bases, with 8 bases lying between them. The CDR3 coding sequence is TGTGCCAGCAGCCAAGGGGGAGGGTATGGCTACACCTTC. Its translation: CASSQGGGYGYTF.

The V call is TRBV16, the J call TRBJ1-6; 9 nucleotides match TRBD1. Germline lookup yields CDR1 KGHSY and CDR2 FQNENV. Unmatched junction bases numbered 8, after V lost 4 bases and J lost 7 bases. The CDR3 has 16 amino acids. CDR3 coding DNA: TGTGCCAGCAGCCGTCTAACCGGGACAGGGAATTCACCCCTCCACTTT. Its translation is CASSRLTGTGNSPLHF.

This clone is a singleton in its sample. The gene calls are TRBV10-3 and TRBJ1-3; D might be TRBD1 (6 bases). Deletions cut 5 bases from V and 1 base from J, with 9 bases between. Germline V lookup: CDR1 ENHRY, CDR2 SYGVKD. The CDR3 has 14 amino acids. The CDR3 DNA follows: TGTGCCATCAGTCCCGGGACATCTGGAAACACCATATATTTT. Residues: CAISPGTSGNTIYF.

The rearrangement uses TRBV19 and TRBJ1-2, with unresolved D. Germline V CDR1 and CDR2: LNHDA, SQIVND (reference sequence). The V end was cut by 6 bases, the J end by 4 bases, with 15 bases between. The CDR3 is 14 amino acids. CDR3 nucleotide sequence: TGTGCCAGTAGCCCCTCACGGGGTTTCTATGGCTACACCTTC. It encodes CASSPSRGFYGYTF.

The V call is TRBV9, the J call TRBJ2-7; weak D call: TRBD2 (5 bases). The germline gives CDR1 SGDLS, CDR2 YYNGEE. The CDR3 length is 14 residues. V was cut by 8 bases and J by 7 bases, with 22 bases left in between. The CDR3 spells CARPITGDLWEQYF. CDR3 sequence (DNA): TGTGCCAGACCTATCACCGGGGATCTATGGGAGCAGTACTTC.

This rearrangement joins TRBV13 to TRBJ2-2; perhaps TRBD1 as D (6 bases). V lost 0 bases and J 4 bases, leaving 12 bases between the germline ends. CDR3 size: 16 residues. Germline CDR1 is PRHDT and CDR2 is FYEKMQ (reference sequence). The chain's CDR3 is CASSLGGARGTGELFF. The CDR3 bases are TGTGCCAGCAGCTTAGGGGGGGCACGCGGCACCGGGGAGCTGTTTTTT.

V gene TRBV3-1 (or the pseudogene TRBV3-2) combines with J gene TRBJ2-1, with 7 bases matching TRBD2. This CDR3 comprises 13 residues. The junction had 0 bases not matched to a gene; V was cut back by 4 bases and J by 3 bases. CDR1 and CDR2 from the germline V gene are LGHDT and YNNKEL (reference sequence). This CDR3 reads CASSRGGYNEQFF. The CDR3 bases are TGTGCCAGCAGCCGGGGGGGCTACAATGAGCAGTTCTTC.

This clone was seen a few times. The chain employs TRBV25-1 and TRBJ1-4; no definite D call. V lost 0 bases and J 4 bases, leaving 6 bases between the germline ends. The CDR3 covers 14 residues. Germline-derived CDR1 and CDR2 are MGHDK and SYGVNS. The chain's CDR3 is CASSEYGDNEKLFF. DNA for the CDR3: TGTGCCAGCAGTGAATACGGGGATAATGAAAAACTGTTTTTT.

This sequence joins TRBV7-9 and TRBJ2-1; TRBD1 matches at 11 bases. V was clipped by 4 bases and J by 4 bases; unmatched bases: 6. Germline lookup yields CDR1 SEHNR and CDR2 FQNEAQ (reference sequence). The CDR3 consists of 16 residues. CDR3 region: CASSYSDRGLYNEQFF. The CDR3 nucleotides are TGTGCCAGCAGCTATTCGGACAGGGGGCTGTACAATGAGCAGTTCTTC. Filled out from reference TRBV7-9 and TRBJ2-1, the complete variable domain reads DTGVSQNPRHKITKRGQNVTFRCDPISEHNRLYWYRQTLGQGPEFLTYFQNEAQLEKSRLLSDRFSAERPKGSFSTLEIQRTEQGDSAMYLCASSYSDRGLYNEQFFGPGTRLTVL.

J is TRBJ2-1 and V is TRBV6-2 or TRBV6-3; 7 bases match TRBD2. CDR1 and CDR2 (germline): MNHEY, SVGEGT. This CDR3 is built from 16 residues. V gave up 1 base and J gave up 4 bases; unmatched junction bases: 7. CDR3 DNA sequence: TGTGCCAGCAGTTACTTCCGGGCTAGCGGATACAATGAGCAGTTCTTC. Residues: CASSYFRASGYNEQFF.

This chain joins TRBV7-2 and TRBJ2-3, with 10 bases matching TRBD1. Looked up from germline, CDR1 is SGHTA and CDR2 is FQGNSA. Unmatched junction bases numbered 10, after V lost 5 bases and J lost 5 bases. The CDR3 has 16 amino acids. For the CDR3, the DNA is TGTGCCAGCAGCCTAAACTCGGGACAGGGGAAAGATACGCAGTATTTT. Its translation is CASSLNSGQGKDTQYF.

The chain is built from TRBV4-1 and TRBJ1-4; the D gene is possibly TRBD1 (6 bases). This CDR3 is built from 15 residues. The germline gives CDR1 MGHRA, CDR2 YSYEKL. V lost 1 base, J lost 7 bases, and 13 bases lay in between. In nucleotides, the CDR3 is TGCGCCAGCAGCCAAGTGGGGACACCGTTTGAAAAACTGTTTTTT. It translates to CASSQVGTPFEKLFF.

The chain couples TRBV9 to TRBJ2-7; maybe TRBD2 (7 bases). This CDR3 comprises 17 residues. From germline, CDR1 is SGDLS and CDR2 YYNGEE. V was pared by 0 bases and J by 2 bases, with 18 bases between. The chain's CDR3 is CASSVERGGKITYEQYF. The CDR3 nucleotides are TGTGCCAGCAGCGTAGAAAGGGGGGGCAAGATCACCTACGAGCAGTACTTC.